Presented here are 3 T cell receptor beta chains from one specimen sequenced in a study of T cells in Graves' hyperthyroidism and ophthalmopathy (dated by TCRdb to about 2019). Library prep was done by multiplex PCR. The reads were generated on an Illumina HiSeq 2000. The TCR beta CDR3 regions were amplified from the RNA transcripts. The TCR CDR3 was subjected to a first round of RT-PCR using the HTBI primer set and the Qiagen OneStep RT-PCR kit. TCRdb trimmed public reads at Q25 via fastp, called clones via MiXCR and kept in-frame beta chains. Records with the same CDR3 protein are collapsed into one entry carrying the most frequent genes and DNA. Recorded for this sample are about 200,000 distinct CDR3 sequences; about 15% of them occurred a single time. The biggest ten clones account for approximately 50% of the sample. The sequencing sample was made of blood. The receptors come from a man between 45 and 60 years old with Graves' hyperthyroidism.

Ten or more counts support this clonotype. CDR3 loop: CASKRTSGSFYEQYF. CDR3 nucleotide sequence: TGTGCCAGCAAAAGGACTAGCGGGAGTTTTTACGAGCAGTACTTC. J is TRBJ2-7 and V is TRBV11-2, with 13 bases aligning to TRBD2. Looked up from germline, CDR1 is SGHAT and CDR2 is FQNNGV. There are 15 residues in the CDR3. V shed 7 bases and J 4 bases; nucleotides not matched to a gene: 7.

Many counts were recorded for this clonotype. The genes are TRBV27 and TRBJ2-1; 10 bases line up with TRBD2. V shed 6 bases and J 9 bases; nucleotides not matched to a gene: 14. There are 16 residues in the CDR3. Germline values: CDR1 MNHEY, CDR2 SMNVEV (reference sequence). The CDR3 reads CASSPQRSGRAVEQFF. Here the CDR3 DNA reads TGTGCCAGCAGCCCGCAAAGGAGCGGGAGGGCGGTTGAGCAGTTCTTC.

The chain carries TRBV7-9 and TRBJ2-7, with D possibly TRBD1 on 6 matching bases. Germline V gene data show CDR1 as SEHNR and CDR2 as FQNEAQ (reference sequence). The CDR3 is 14 amino acids. The V end lost 5 bases, the J end lost 2 bases, and 13 bases lay between the germline ends. The CDR3 DNA sequence: TGTGCCAGCAGCCTCCGAACAGGGACCTACGAGCAGTACTTC. Translated, it gives CASSLRTGTYEQYF.